This is a list of T cell receptor beta chains from one sample in a study of beta chain features in type 1 diabetes. Only in-frame clones appear in the TCRdb table, and some are missing; sequencing was by immunoSEQ multiplex PCR. The sample yields 100,000 to 150,000 clones, 7% to 10% seen once. Sequencing was performed on central memory CD4+ T cells from blood. The receptors originated from a man under 40 with type 1 diabetes. The CDR3 runs from the conserved cysteine through the conserved F or W. The D gene is left open where the match is weak. Clone size appears in some rows only: once, few, many, or a class for an expanded clone.

TRBJ2-1	11	TRBV7-9	-	TRBD1	TGTGCCAGCAGCCCAGACAGGGTTCAGTTCTTC	CASSPDRVQFF
TRBJ2-4	13	TRBV6-1	-	TRBD1	TGTGCCAGCAGGTCCGACAGGGCCGGAGTTCAGTACTTC	CASRSDRAGVQYF
TRBJ1-2	16	TRBV7-2	few	TRBD1	TGTGCCAGCAGCCGTATATCCGACAGGGGAAAGGATGGCTACACCTTC	CASSRISDRGKDGYTF
TRBJ2-3	16	TRBV28	few	TRBD2	TGTGCCAGCAGTTTAGTAGCGGGGGGGCCGGTGGATACGCAGTATTTT	CASSLVAGGPVDTQYF
TRBJ1-5	15	TRBV7-2	few	TRBD1	TGTGCCAGCAGCGAACCCGGGACAGGGGATCAGCCCCAGCATTTT	CASSEPGTGDQPQHF
TRBJ1-1	14	TRBV11-2	-	TRBD1	TGTGCCAGCAGCTTCCACACAGGGGGGACTGAAGCTTTCTTT	CASSFHTGGTEAFF
TRBJ2-7	15	TRBV18	few	TRBD1	TGTGCCAGCTCACCCCAGGGGGCAGGGAACTACGAGCAGTACTTC	CASSPQGAGNYEQYF
TRBJ1-1	14	TRBV6-5	few	TRBD1	TGTGCCAGCAGTTACGAAGGGGGCAATACTGAAGCTTTCTTT	CASSYEGGNTEAFF
TRBJ2-5	13	TRBV6-5	few	TRBD2	TGTGCCAGCAGGGAAGCGGGGTCCGAGGCCCAGTACTTC	CASREAGSEAQYF
TRBJ2-3	15	TRBV7-6	-	TRBD2	TGTGCCAGCGGGCCCGGGACGGGAGGGGCAGATACGCAGTATTTT	CASGPGTGGADTQYF
TRBJ1-1	15	TRBV7-8	-	TRBD1	TGTGCCAGCAGCACAGCAACAGGGGGCTCCACTGAAGCTTTCTTT	CASSTATGGSTEAFF
TRBJ2-1	15	TRBV13	few	TRBD2	TGTGCCAGCAGCCCTAGACTAGCGGGGGGGTCTGAGCAGTTCTTC	CASSPRLAGGSEQFF
TRBJ1-2	15	TRBV4-3	-	TRBD1	TGCGCCAGCAGCCAAGAATTATTAGGGGGCTTCGGCTACACCTTC	CASSQELLGGFGYTF
TRBJ2-7	14	TRBV13	-	-	TGTGCCAGCAGCTTAGGCGACAGAGAATACGAGCAGTACTTC	CASSLGDREYEQYF
TRBJ1-1	14	TRBV6-1	few	-	TGTGCCAGCAGTGAGTCTCAGGGTAACGCTGAAGCTTTCTTT	CASSESQGNAEAFF
TRBJ1-2	13	TRBV7-2	-	-	TGTGCCAGCAGCTTAGACCGGAGACATGGCTACACCTTC	CASSLDRRHGYTF
TRBJ1-1	15	TRBV10-3	-	-	TGTGCCATCAGTCAGACAACAGATCCTAACACTGAAGCTTTCTTT	CAISQTTDPNTEAFF